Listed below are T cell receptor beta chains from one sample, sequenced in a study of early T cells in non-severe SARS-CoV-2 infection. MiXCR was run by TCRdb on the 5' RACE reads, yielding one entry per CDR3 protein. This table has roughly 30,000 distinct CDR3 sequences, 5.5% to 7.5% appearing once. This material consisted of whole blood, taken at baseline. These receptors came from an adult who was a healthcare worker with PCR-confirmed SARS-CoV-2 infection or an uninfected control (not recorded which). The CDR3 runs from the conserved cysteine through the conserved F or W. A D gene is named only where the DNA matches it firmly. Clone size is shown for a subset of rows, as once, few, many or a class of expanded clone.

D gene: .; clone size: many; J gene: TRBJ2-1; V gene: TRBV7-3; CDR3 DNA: TGTGCCAGCAGCTTAAGTCCGGGTCGATACAATGAGCAGTTCTTC; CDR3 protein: CASSLSPGRYNEQFF
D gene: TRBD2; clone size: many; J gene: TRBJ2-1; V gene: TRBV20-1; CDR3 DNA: TGCAGTGCTGCCGCCCTGGGAAGCGGGAGGAGCAATGAGCAGTTCTTC; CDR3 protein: CSAAALGSGRSNEQFF
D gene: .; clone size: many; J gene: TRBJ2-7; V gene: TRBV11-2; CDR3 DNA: TGTGCCAGCAGCTTAGATGCCAGCTACGAGCAGTACTTC; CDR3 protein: CASSLDASYEQYF
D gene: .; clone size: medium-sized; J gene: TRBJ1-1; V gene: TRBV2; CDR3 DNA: TGTGCCAGCAGTGCGAGTGGGGGTAAGACTGAAGCTTTCTTT; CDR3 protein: CASSASGGKTEAFF
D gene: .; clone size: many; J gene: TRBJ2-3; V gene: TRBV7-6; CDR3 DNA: TGTGCCAGCAGCCTCAGCCCCGGGAGAGATACGCAGTATTTT; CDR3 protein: CASSLSPGRDTQYF
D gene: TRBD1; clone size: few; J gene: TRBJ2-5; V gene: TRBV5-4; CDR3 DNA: TGTGCCAGCAGCCAACAGGGGGCTAAAGAGACCCAGTACTTC; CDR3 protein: CASSQQGAKETQYF
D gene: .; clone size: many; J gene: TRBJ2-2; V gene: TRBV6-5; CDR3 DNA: TGTGCCAGCAGTTACTCGAAACAGACCGGGGAGCTGTTTTTT; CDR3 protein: CASSYSKQTGELFF
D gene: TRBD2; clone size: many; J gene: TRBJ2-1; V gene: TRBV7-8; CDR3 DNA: TGTGCCAGCACCAGCTACCGGGGGGGCTCCTACAATGAGCAGTTCTTC; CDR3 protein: CASTSYRGGSYNEQFF
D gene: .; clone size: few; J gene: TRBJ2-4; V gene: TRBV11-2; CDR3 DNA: TGTGCCAGCAGCTTAGGGTGGGCAGGGTATGCCAAAAACATTCAGTACTTC; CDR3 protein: CASSLGWAGYAKNIQYF
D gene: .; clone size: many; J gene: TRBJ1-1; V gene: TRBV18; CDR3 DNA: TGTGCCAGCTCACCTCGGGAAGGCATGAACACTGAAGCTTTCTTT; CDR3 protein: CASSPREGMNTEAFF
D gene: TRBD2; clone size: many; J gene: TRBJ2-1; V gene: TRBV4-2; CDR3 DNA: TGTGCCAGCAGCCAAGAATCGCTAGCGGGGAGCCTAGGTGAGCAGTTCTTC; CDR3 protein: CASSQESLAGSLGEQFF
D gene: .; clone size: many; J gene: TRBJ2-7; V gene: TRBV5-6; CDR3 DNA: TGTGCCAGCAGCTTTAAGACACACACACCCTACGAGCAGTACTTC; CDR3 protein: CASSFKTHTPYEQYF
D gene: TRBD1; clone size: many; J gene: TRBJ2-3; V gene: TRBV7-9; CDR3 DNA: TGTGCCAGCAGCCGGGACAGTCGCACAGATACGCAGTATTTT; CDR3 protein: CASSRDSRTDTQYF
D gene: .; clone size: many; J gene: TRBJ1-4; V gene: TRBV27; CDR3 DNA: TGTGCCAGCAGTCAACGGCCAGGTTTCAGTGAAAAACTGTTTTTT; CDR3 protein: CASSQRPGFSEKLFF
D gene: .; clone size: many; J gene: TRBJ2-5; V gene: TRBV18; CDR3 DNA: TGTGCCAGCTCACCGCAGCAAGAGACCCAGTACTTC; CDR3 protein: CASSPQQETQYF
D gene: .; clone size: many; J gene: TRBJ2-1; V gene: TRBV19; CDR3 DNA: TGTGCCAGTAGCTGGGACTTCCTCCCCTCCAATGAGCAGTTCTTC; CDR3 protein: CASSWDFLPSNEQFF
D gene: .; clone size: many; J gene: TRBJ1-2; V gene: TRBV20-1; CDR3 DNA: TGCAGTGCTACACAGGGCGGGGAGAGCTATGGCTACACCTTC; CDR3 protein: CSATQGGESYGYTF
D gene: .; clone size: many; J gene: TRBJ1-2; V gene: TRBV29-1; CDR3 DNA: TGCAGCGTTGACCCCTTCACAGGGAGTCAAGGCTACACCTTC; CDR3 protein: CSVDPFTGSQGYTF
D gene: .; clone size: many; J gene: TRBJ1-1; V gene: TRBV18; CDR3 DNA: TGTGCCAGCTCACCACGGGTAGACACTGAAGCTTTCTTT; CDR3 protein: CASSPRVDTEAFF
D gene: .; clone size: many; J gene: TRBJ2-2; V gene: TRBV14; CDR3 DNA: TGTGCCAGCAGCCAAGAACCGACAGGATACACCGGGGAGCTGTTTTTT; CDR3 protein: CASSQEPTGYTGELFF
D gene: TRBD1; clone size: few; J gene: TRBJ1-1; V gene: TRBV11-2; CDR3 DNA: TGTGCCAGCAGCTTAGATAGGACAGGGGTCACTGAAGCTTTCTTT; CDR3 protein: CASSLDRTGVTEAFF
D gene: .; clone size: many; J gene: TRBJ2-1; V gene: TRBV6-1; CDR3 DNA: TGTGCCAGCAGTGCCCATGAGGGGCTCGAGAATGAGCAGTTCTTC; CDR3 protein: CASSAHEGLENEQFF
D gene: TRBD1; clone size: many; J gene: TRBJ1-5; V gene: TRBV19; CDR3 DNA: TGTGCCAGTAGTACTCAGACAGGGGGATTCAATCAGCCCCAGCATTTT; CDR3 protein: CASSTQTGGFNQPQHF
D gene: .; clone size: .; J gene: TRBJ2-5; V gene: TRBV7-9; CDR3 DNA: TGTGCCAGCAGCCCCCCAGGGGGACTGGTAAAGACCCAGTACTTC; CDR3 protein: CASSPPGGLVKTQYF
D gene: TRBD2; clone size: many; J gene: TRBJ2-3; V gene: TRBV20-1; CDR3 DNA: TGCAGTGCCGTTGAGGGACTAGCGGGACATACGCAGTATTTT; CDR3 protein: CSAVEGLAGHTQYF
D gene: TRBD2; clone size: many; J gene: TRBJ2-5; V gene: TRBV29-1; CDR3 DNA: TGCAGCGTCAAGACTAGCGGGGTACAAGAGACCCAGTACTTC; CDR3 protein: CSVKTSGVQETQYF
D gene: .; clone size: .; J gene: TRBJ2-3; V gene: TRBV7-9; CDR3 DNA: TGTGCCAGCAGCCCGGGAAAGGGCGACGCAGATACGCAGTATTTT; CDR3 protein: CASSPGKGDADTQYF
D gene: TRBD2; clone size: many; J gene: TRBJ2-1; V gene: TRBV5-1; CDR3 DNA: TGCGCCAGCAGTTTTAGTAGCGGGAGTTTCAATGAGCAGTTCTTC; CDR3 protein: CASSFSSGSFNEQFF
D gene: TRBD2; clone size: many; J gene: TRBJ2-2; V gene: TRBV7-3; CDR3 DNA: TGTGCCAGCAGCCCCCCTGGGACTAGCATTGCCGGGGAGCTGTTTTTT; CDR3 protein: CASSPPGTSIAGELFF
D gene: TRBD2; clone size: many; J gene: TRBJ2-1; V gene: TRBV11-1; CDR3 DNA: TGTGCCAGCAGCTCAAGCGGGAGCGTTTACGGTGAGCAGTTCTTC; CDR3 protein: CASSSSGSVYGEQFF
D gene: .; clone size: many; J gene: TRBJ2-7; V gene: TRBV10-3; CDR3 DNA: TGTGCCATCAGTGAGTCGACCCTTCGGGAGCAGTACTTC; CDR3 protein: CAISESTLREQYF
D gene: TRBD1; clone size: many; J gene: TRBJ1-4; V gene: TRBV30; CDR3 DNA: TGTGCCTGGAGAGGGACAGGGGGCTTTGGTAATGAAAAACTGTTTTTT; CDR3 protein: CAWRGTGGFGNEKLFF
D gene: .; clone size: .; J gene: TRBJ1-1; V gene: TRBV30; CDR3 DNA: TGTGCCTTAGCAGGGGAGTTTGGCACTGAAGCTTTCTTT; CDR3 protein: CALAGEFGTEAFF
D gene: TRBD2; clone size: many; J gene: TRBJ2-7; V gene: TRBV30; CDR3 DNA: TGTGCCTGGAGTGTAGCGGGAGGGCCGAGCGAGCAGTACTTC; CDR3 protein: CAWSVAGGPSEQYF
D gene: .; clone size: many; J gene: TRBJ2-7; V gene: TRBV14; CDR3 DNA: TGTGCCAGCAGCCAAGTCGCAGGGTTGGGTTACGAGCAGTACTTC; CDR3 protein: CASSQVAGLGYEQYF
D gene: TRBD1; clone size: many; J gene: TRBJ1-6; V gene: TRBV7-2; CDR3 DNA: TGTGCCAGCAGCTTAAGACAGGGCGTGAATAATTCACCCCTCCACTTT; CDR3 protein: CASSLRQGVNNSPLHF
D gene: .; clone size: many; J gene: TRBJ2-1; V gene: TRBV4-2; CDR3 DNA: TGTGCCAGCAGCCAACCCGGGTCCAATGAGCAGTTCTTC; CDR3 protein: CASSQPGSNEQFF
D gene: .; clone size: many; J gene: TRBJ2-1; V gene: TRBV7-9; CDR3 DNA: TGTGCCAGCAGCTTAGTTCCGGTTCATGAGCAGTTCTTC; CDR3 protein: CASSLVPVHEQFF
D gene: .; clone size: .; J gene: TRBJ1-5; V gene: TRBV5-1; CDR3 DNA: TGCGCCAGCAGCCCCATGTGGGGCAATCAGCCCCAGCATTTT; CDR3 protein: CASSPMWGNQPQHF
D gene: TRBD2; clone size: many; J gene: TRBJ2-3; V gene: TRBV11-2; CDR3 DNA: TGTGCCAGCAGTTGGACTAGCGGGAGTCCAGATACGCAGTATTTT; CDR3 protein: CASSWTSGSPDTQYF
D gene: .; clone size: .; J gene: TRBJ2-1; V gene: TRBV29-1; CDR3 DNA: TGCAGCGTTGTCAGTGCCTCCTACAATGAGCAGTTCTTC; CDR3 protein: CSVVSASYNEQFF
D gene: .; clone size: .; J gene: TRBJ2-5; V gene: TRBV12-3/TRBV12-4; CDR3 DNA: TGTGCCAGCAGTTTAGTCGGGACCCAACAAGAGACCCAGTACTTC; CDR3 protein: CASSLVGTQQETQYF
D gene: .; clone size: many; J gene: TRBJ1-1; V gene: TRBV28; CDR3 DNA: TGTGCCAGCAGCTCTAACCCTCCGGAGCCTGAAGCTTTCTTT; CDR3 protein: CASSSNPPEPEAFF
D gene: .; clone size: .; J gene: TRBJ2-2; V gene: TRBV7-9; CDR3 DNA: TGTGCCAGCAGCCAGGTTTCGGGGCGAACCGGGGAGCTGTTTTTT; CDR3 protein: CASSQVSGRTGELFF
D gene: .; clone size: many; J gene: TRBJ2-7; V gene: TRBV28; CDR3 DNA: TGTGCCAGCAGTTTACCGGACAGCCGGTACGAGCAGTACTTC; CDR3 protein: CASSLPDSRYEQYF
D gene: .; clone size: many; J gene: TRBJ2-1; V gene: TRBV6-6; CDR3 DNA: TGTGCCAGCAGTTACGGGAATGAGCAGTTCTTC; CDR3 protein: CASSYGNEQFF
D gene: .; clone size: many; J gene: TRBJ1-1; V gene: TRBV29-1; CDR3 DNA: TGCAGCGTTGATGTGACAGACACTGAAGCTTTCTTT; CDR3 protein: CSVDVTDTEAFF
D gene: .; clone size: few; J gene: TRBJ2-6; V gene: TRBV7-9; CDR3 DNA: TGTGCCAGCAGCCCAACAAGCTCTGGGGCCAACGTCCTGACTTTC; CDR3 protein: CASSPTSSGANVLTF
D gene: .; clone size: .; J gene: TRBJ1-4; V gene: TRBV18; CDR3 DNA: TGTGCCAGCTCACCAGGGCTGGGGTTCGGTGAAAAACTGTTTTTT; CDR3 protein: CASSPGLGFGEKLFF
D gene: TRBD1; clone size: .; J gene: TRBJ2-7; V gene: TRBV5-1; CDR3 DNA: TGCGCCAGCAGCCCGGGGACAGGGGGCCCCTACGAGCAGTACTTC; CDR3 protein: CASSPGTGGPYEQYF
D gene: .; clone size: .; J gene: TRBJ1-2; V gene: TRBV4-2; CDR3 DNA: TGTGCCAGCAGCCAAGATGGAGCTAACTATGGCTACACCTTC; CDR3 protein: CASSQDGANYGYTF
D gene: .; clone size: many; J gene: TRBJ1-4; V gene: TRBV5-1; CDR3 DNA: TGCGCCAGCAGCCCAGTTTTGCAGGGCCTTAATGAAAAACTGTTTTTT; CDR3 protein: CASSPVLQGLNEKLFF
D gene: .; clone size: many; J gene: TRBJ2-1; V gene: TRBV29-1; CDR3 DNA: TGCAGCGTCAACCTCTGGGGGAACGAGGAGCAGTTCTTC; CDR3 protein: CSVNLWGNEEQFF